Included here is one TCR beta chain sequence, with context. The data were taken from a study of tumor-infiltrating lymphocytes in localized non-small cell lung cancer. Some clones are missing from TCRdb's copy, which holds only in-frame ones; the method was immunoSEQ multiplex PCR. The sample holds more than 2,500 clones, over 40% seen once. Trimming left V 0 bases short and J 4 bases short, with 13 bases between. This CDR3 has 15 residues. Looked up from germline, CDR1 is LNHNV and CDR2 is YYDKDF (reference sequence). This TCR was recovered from a human donor with non-small cell lung cancer. The chain recombines TRBV15 with TRBJ2-7; TRBD2 is a possible D gene (5 bases). Sequenced input: uninvolved lung tissue not adjacent to the tumor. CDR3 sequence reads: CATSRDRGSVYEQYF. Written as DNA, the CDR3 is TGTGCCACCAGCAGAGATCGAGGGTCCGTGTACGAGCAGTACTTC.